This is a list of T cell receptor beta chains from one sample in a study of cytomegalovirus exposure and HLA in healthy donors. Libraries were prepared by immunoSEQ multiplex PCR; TCRdb keeps only in-frame clonotypes and omits some of them. The sample holds 160,000 or so clones, roughly 82% seen once. The sequenced material came from PBMCs. Receptors were obtained from a woman aged 50 to 60 in good health and CMV-seropositive. Each CDR3 is given with its conserved first and last residue. A D gene is named only where the DNA matches it firmly. Where a row states a size, it is once, few, many or the class of an expanded clone; other rows omit it.

clone size	V gene	D gene	J gene	CDR3 protein	CDR3 DNA
.	TRBV7-9	.	TRBJ1-2	CASRGGENYGYTF	TGTGCCAGCCGAGGGGGGGAAAACTATGGCTACACCTTC
.	TRBV13	TRBD2	TRBJ2-1	CASSSAGAFYNEQFF	TGTGCCAGCAGCTCAGCGGGGGCTTTTTACAATGAGCAGTTCTTC
.	TRBV9	.	TRBJ2-6	CASSVVGSSGANVLTF	TGTGCCAGCAGCGTGGTCGGTAGCTCTGGGGCCAACGTCCTGACTTTC
.	TRBV4-3	.	TRBJ1-6	CASSQVEKNAGVISNSPLHF	TGCGCCAGCAGCCAAGTCGAGAAGAATGCAGGGGTGATATCTAATTCACCCCTCCACTTT
.	TRBV7-9	.	TRBJ2-5	CASSPWEAGYQETQYF	TGTGCCAGCAGCCCGTGGGAGGCAGGGTACCAAGAGACCCAGTACTTC
.	TRBV11-2	TRBD2	TRBJ2-2	CASSPVLAGAGELFF	TGTGCCAGCAGCCCGGTACTAGCGGGGGCTGGGGAGCTGTTTTTT
.	TRBV11-2	.	TRBJ2-1	CASRSNEQFF	TGTGCCAGCAGATCGAATGAGCAGTTCTTC
once	TRBV5-6	.	TRBJ2-3	CASSLNSFADTQYF	TGTGCCAGCAGCTTGAACTCTTTTGCAGATACGCAGTATTTT
.	TRBV7-9	.	TRBJ1-1	CASSGDSPWHEAFF	TGTGCCAGCAGCGGAGACAGCCCGTGGCACGAAGCTTTCTTT
.	TRBV5-1	TRBD1	TRBJ2-7	CASSLGQGSYEQYF	TGCGCCAGCAGCTTGGGACAGGGCTCCTACGAGCAGTACTTC
few	TRBV7-8	TRBD1	TRBJ2-7	CASSSGRQGVYEQYF	TGTGCCAGCAGCTCCGGACGACAGGGGGTGTACGAGCAGTACTTC
.	TRBV9	TRBD1	TRBJ2-6	CASSDGTGGGGANVLTF	TGTGCCAGCAGCGACGGGACAGGGGGCGGTGGGGCCAACGTCCTGACTTTC
.	TRBV19	.	TRBJ2-7	CASSINRQASEQYF	TGTGCCAGTAGTATCAACCGACAGGCCAGCGAGCAGTACTTC
.	TRBV19	TRBD1	TRBJ1-5	CASSITGADSNQPQHF	TGTGCCAGTAGTATTACAGGGGCAGATAGCAATCAGCCCCAGCATTTT
.	TRBV19	TRBD1	TRBJ1-1	CASSRRQGEHTEAFF	TGTGCCAGTAGTAGGCGACAGGGCGAGCACACTGAAGCTTTCTTT
few	TRBV30	.	TRBJ1-2	CACATGTGGYTF	TGTGCCTGTGCGACAGGTACGGGAGGCTACACCTTC
.	TRBV2	TRBD2	TRBJ2-1	CASSHGGAGDNEQFF	TGTGCCAGCAGTCACGGCGGGGCGGGGGACAATGAGCAGTTCTTC
.	TRBV2	TRBD2	TRBJ2-3	CASKNRRTSGADTQYF	TGTGCCAGCAAGAATAGGCGGACTAGCGGGGCAGATACGCAGTATTTT
.	TRBV18	.	TRBJ2-1	CASSPGQISYNEQFF	TGTGCCAGCTCGCCAGGGCAGATCTCCTACAATGAGCAGTTCTTC
.	TRBV7-2	.	TRBJ2-7	CASSLSSLTFGITYEQYF	TGTGCCAGCAGCTTGTCTAGTCTCACCTTCGGCATCACCTACGAGCAGTACTTC
.	TRBV21-1	.	TRBJ2-3	CASSPRGRGRPDTQYF	TGTGCCAGCAGCCCACGAGGGAGGGGACGTCCAGATACGCAGTATTTT
.	TRBV11-2	.	TRBJ2-1	CASSLAGSSYNEQFF	TGTGCCAGCAGCTTAGCAGGGTCCTCCTACAATGAGCAGTTCTTC
.	TRBV5-5	TRBD1	TRBJ1-1	CASSSRGQGAGIITEAFF	TGTGCCAGCAGCTCCCGGGGTCAGGGGGCCGGGATAATCACTGAAGCTTTCTTT
.	TRBV7-2	.	TRBJ2-3	CASSRLLRDTQYF	TGTGCCAGCAGCCGACTCCTTCGGGATACGCAGTATTTT
.	TRBV29-1	TRBD1	TRBJ2-7	CSGGQVNEQYF	TGCAGCGGAGGACAGGTAAACGAGCAGTACTTC
.	TRBV19	.	TRBJ2-6	CATRGGPGGANVLTF	TGTGCCACAAGGGGTGGACCTGGGGGGGCCAACGTCCTGACTTTC
once	TRBV29-1	TRBD1	TRBJ2-1	CSVLRQGAEQFF	TGCAGCGTATTAAGACAGGGGGCCGAGCAGTTCTTC
.	TRBV27	.	TRBJ1-6	CASSSGGPPLHF	TGTGCCAGCAGTTCCGGAGGTCCGCCCCTCCACTTT
.	TRBV7-9	TRBD2	TRBJ2-3	CASRQGRGPDTQYF	TGTGCCAGCAGGCAAGGGAGGGGCCCAGATACGCAGTATTTT
few	TRBV7-9	TRBD1	TRBJ1-6	CASSPGTGSLVGYNSPLHF	TGTGCCAGCAGCCCCGGGACAGGCAGTTTGGTTGGATATAATTCACCCCTCCACTTT
.	TRBV11-2	.	TRBJ1-1	CASTLGGATEAFF	TGTGCCAGCACTCTTGGAGGTGCTACTGAAGCTTTCTTT
.	TRBV19	.	TRBJ1-5	CASSITANQPQHF	TGTGCCAGTAGTATAACAGCTAATCAGCCCCAGCATTTT
.	TRBV6-5	.	TRBJ1-3	CASSYGGKAGNTIYF	TGTGCCAGCAGTTACGGGGGCAAGGCTGGAAACACCATATATTTT
.	TRBV6-1	TRBD1	TRBJ1-1	CASISTGGTEAFF	TGTGCCAGCATCTCGACAGGGGGCACTGAAGCTTTCTTT
once	TRBV7-9	.	TRBJ2-1	CASSLGDWNEQFF	TGTGCCAGCAGCTTAGGGGACTGGAATGAGCAGTTCTTC
.	TRBV5-1	.	TRBJ1-1	CASSLAAGGLSTEAFF	TGCGCCAGCAGCTTGGCCGCTGGGGGGTTAAGCACTGAAGCTTTCTTT
.	TRBV27	.	TRBJ2-3	CASGLRYPDTQYF	TGTGCCAGCGGACTTAGATACCCAGATACGCAGTATTTT
.	TRBV27	TRBD1	TRBJ1-2	CASSSQDRFPYGYTF	TGTGCCAGCAGTTCTCAGGACAGGTTCCCCTATGGCTACACCTTC
.	TRBV11-2	.	TRBJ2-1	CASSLEAGVNEQFF	TGTGCCAGCAGCTTAGAGGCAGGGGTAAATGAGCAGTTCTTC
.	TRBV4-3	.	TRBJ1-3	CASSQEAFGQLSGNTIYF	TGCGCCAGCAGCCAAGAGGCGTTTGGACAGCTCTCTGGAAACACCATATATTTT
.	TRBV7-2	.	TRBJ1-6	CASSSGGVGAGSPLHF	TGTGCCAGCAGCTCGGGGGGGGTGGGAGCGGGTTCACCCCTCCACTTT
once	TRBV27	TRBD1	TRBJ1-5	CASSSLSGGTRQPQHF	TGTGCCAGCAGTTCCCTTTCAGGGGGCACGAGGCAGCCCCAGCATTTT
.	TRBV29-1	.	TRBJ1-4	CSVDRGGSSPKLFF	TGCAGCGTTGACAGGGGTGGGAGTTCCCCAAAACTGTTTTTT
once	TRBV9	TRBD1	TRBJ2-7	CASSTGTGSDEQYF	TGTGCCAGCAGCACCGGGACAGGATCCGACGAGCAGTACTTC
.	TRBV5-5	.	TRBJ2-7	CASSFRDSPSSYEQYF	TGTGCCAGCAGCTTCCGGGACTCCCCGAGCTCCTACGAGCAGTACTTC
.	TRBV30	.	TRBJ1-4	CAWSVRGEKLFF	TGTGCCTGGAGTGTACGGGGTGAAAAACTGTTTTTT